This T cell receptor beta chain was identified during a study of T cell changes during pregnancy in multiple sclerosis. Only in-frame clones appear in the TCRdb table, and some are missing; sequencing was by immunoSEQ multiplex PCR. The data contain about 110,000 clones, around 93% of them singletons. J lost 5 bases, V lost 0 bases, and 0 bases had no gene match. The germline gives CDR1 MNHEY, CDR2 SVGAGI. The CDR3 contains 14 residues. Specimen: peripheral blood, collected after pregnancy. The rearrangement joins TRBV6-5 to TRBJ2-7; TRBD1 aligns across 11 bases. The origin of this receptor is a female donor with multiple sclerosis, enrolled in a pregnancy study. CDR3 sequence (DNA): TGTGCCAGCAGTTACTCGGGACAGGGGGACGAGCAGTACTTC. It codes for CASSYSGQGDEQYF.